This T cell receptor beta chain derives from a study of T cell changes during pregnancy in multiple sclerosis. Libraries were prepared by immunoSEQ multiplex PCR; TCRdb keeps only in-frame clonotypes and omits some of them. The data show about 60,000 clones, almost 95% seen once. Concerning this clone itself: Distinct nucleotide sequences in the sample also encode this CDR3.

The receptor was derived from a female donor with multiple sclerosis, enrolled in a pregnancy study. Sequencing was performed on peripheral blood, taken in the first trimester of pregnancy.

In DNA form, the CDR3 reads TGTGCCAGCAGCGTACAAGGGGTTGGGTCACCCCTCCACTTT. This gives the protein CASSVQGVGSPLHF. V is TRBV9 and J is TRBJ1-6, with a possible D match to TRBD1 (5 bases). Germline V gene data show CDR1 as SGDLS and CDR2 as YYNGEE. Trimming took off 1 base at V and 10 bases at J, with 12 bases between the two ends. The CDR3 is 14 residues long.